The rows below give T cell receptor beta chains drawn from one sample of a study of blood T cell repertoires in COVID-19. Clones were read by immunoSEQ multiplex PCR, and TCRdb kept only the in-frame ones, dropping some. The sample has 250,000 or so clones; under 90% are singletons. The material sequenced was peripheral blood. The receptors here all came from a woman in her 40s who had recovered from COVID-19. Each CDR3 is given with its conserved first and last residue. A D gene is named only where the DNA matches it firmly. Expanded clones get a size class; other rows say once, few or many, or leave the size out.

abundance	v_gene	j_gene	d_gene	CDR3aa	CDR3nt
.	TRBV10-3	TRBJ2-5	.	CAISERFQETQYF	TGTGCCATCAGTGAGCGTTTCCAAGAGACCCAGTACTTC
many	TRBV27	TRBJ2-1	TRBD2	CASRLRERFGGEQFF	TGTGCCAGCAGGTTGCGGGAGAGGTTCGGTGGTGAGCAGTTCTTC
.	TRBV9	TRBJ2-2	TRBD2	CASSPIAGVNTGELFF	TGTGCCAGCAGCCCAATAGCGGGGGTGAACACCGGGGAGCTGTTTTTT
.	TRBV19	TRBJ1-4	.	CASRTSTNEKLFF	TGTGCCAGTAGAACATCAACTAATGAAAAACTGTTTTTT
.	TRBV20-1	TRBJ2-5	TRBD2	CSASWTSGTFGGTQYF	TGCAGTGCTAGTTGGACTAGCGGGACATTTGGTGGGACCCAGTACTTC
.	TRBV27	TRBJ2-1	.	CASSNYNEQFF	TGTGCCAGCAGCAATTACAATGAGCAGTTCTTC
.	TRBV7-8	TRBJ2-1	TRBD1	CASSLMDRESYNEQFF	TGTGCCAGCAGCTTAATGGACAGGGAATCCTACAATGAGCAGTTCTTC
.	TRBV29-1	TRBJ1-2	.	CSVEFHINYGYTF	TGCAGCGTTGAATTCCACATCAACTATGGCTACACCTTC
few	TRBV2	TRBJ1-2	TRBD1	CASTEDRGRVYGYTF	TGTGCCAGCACGGAAGACAGGGGGCGCGTCTATGGCTACACCTTC
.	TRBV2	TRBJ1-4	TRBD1	CASTRPGGDGTELFF	TGTGCCAGCACCCGGCCAGGGGGCGACGGTACGGAACTGTTTTTT
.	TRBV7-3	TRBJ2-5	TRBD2	CASSLTPSGSFETQYF	TGTGCCAGCAGCTTAACGCCTAGCGGGAGTTTTGAGACCCAGTACTTC
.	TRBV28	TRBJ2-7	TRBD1	CATGGSTYEQYF	TGTGCCACAGGGGGTTCCACCTACGAGCAGTACTTC
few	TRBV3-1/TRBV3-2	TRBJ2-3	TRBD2	CASSKGLAGEVDTQYF	TGTGCCAGCAGCAAGGGACTAGCGGGAGAGGTAGATACGCAGTATTTT
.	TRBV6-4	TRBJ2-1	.	CASSDSGRSSYNEQFF	TGTGCCAGCAGTGACTCTGGCCGAAGCTCCTACAATGAGCAGTTCTTC
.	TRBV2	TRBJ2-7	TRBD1	CASSGRQGANEQYF	TGTGCCAGCAGTGGCAGACAGGGGGCAAACGAGCAGTACTTC
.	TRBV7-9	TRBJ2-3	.	CALSTVDTDTQYF	TGTGCCCTTTCTACAGTAGACACAGATACGCAGTATTTT
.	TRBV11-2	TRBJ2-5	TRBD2	CASSDGTSGRIRETQYF	TGTGCCAGCAGCGACGGGACTAGCGGGAGAATTAGGGAGACCCAGTACTTC
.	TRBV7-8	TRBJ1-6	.	CASSLAPGHNNSPLHF	TGTGCCAGCAGCTTGGCACCGGGACACAATAATTCACCCCTCCACTTT
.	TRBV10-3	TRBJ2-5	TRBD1	CAISDSGTEETQYF	TGTGCCATCAGTGATTCCGGGACAGAAGAGACCCAGTACTTC
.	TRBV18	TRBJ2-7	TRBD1	CASSPPLTGGEQYF	TGTGCCAGCTCACCACCATTAACAGGGGGCGAGCAGTACTTC
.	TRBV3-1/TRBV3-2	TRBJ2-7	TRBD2	CASSQGGLAGVYEQYF	TGTGCCAGCAGCCAGGGGGGGCTAGCGGGAGTCTACGAGCAGTACTTC
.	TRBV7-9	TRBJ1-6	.	CASSGSSYNSPLHF	TGTGCCAGCTCGGGGAGCTCCTATAATTCACCCCTCCACTTT
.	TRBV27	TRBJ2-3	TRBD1	CASSLSFGGQGIADTQYF	TGTGCCAGCAGTTTAAGTTTCGGGGGACAGGGGATCGCAGATACGCAGTATTTT
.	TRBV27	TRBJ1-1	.	CASSLYRQGNTEAFF	TGTGCCAGCAGTTTATACCGGCAGGGGAACACTGAAGCTTTCTTT
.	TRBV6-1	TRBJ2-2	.	CASSEWQNTGELFF	TGTGCCAGCAGTGAATGGCAAAATACCGGGGAGCTGTTTTTT
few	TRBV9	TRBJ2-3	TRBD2	CASGGRESTDTQYF	TGTGCCAGCGGAGGGAGGGAAAGCACAGATACGCAGTATTTT
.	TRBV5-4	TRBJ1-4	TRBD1	CASSLTGGNEKLFF	TGTGCCAGCAGCTTGACAGGGGGCAATGAAAAACTGTTTTTT
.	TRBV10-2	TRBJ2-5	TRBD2	CASSEGPSGRETQYF	TGCGCCAGCAGTGAAGGTCCTAGCGGGAGAGAGACCCAGTACTTC
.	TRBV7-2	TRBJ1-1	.	CASSYKAGPEAFF	TGTGCCAGCAGCTATAAGGCGGGGCCTGAAGCTTTCTTT
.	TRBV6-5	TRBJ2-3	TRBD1	CASSWDSSTDTQYF	TGTGCCAGCAGTTGGGACAGTAGCACAGATACGCAGTATTTT
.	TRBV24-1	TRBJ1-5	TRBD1	CATSVDRDQPQHF	TGTGCCACCAGTGTTGACAGGGACCAGCCCCAGCATTTT
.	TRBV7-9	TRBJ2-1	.	CASSLGTGTYNEQFF	TGTGCCAGCAGCTTGGGCACAGGGACCTACAATGAGCAGTTCTTC
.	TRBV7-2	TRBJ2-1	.	CASSSLNEQFF	TGTGCCAGCAGCTCACTCAATGAGCAGTTCTTC
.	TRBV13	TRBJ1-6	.	CASNTAESPLHF	TGTGCCAGCAACACAGCGGAGTCACCCCTCCACTTT
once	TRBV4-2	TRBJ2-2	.	CASSQEARVVTGELFF	TGTGCCAGCAGCCAAGAGGCCAGGGTCGTCACCGGGGAGCTGTTTTTT
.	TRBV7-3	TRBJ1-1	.	CASSLQGGPLDEAFF	TGTGCCAGCAGCTTACAGGGAGGGCCTTTGGATGAAGCTTTCTTT
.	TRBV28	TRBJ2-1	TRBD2	CASSFPGLAGGPYGNEQFF	TGTGCCAGCAGTTTCCCTGGACTAGCGGGAGGTCCCTACGGCAATGAGCAGTTCTTC
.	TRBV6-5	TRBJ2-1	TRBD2	CASSYRLAGDEQFF	TGTGCCAGCAGTTACCGACTAGCGGGAGATGAGCAGTTCTTC
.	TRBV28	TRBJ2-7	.	CASSLQGYEQYF	TGTGCCAGCAGCCTACAGGGCTACGAGCAGTACTTC
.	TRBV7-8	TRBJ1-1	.	CASSLFRYTEAFF	TGTGCCAGCAGCTTATTTCGGTACACTGAAGCTTTCTTT
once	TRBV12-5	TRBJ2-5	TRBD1	CASGLDDRANPQTQYF	TGTGCTAGTGGTTTGGATGACAGGGCGAATCCGCAGACCCAGTACTTC
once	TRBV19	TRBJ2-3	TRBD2	CASSRASGADTQYF	TGTGCCAGTAGTCGGGCTAGCGGGGCAGATACGCAGTATTTT
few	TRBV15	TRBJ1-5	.	CATSREHDQPQHF	TGTGCCACCAGCAGAGAACACGATCAGCCCCAGCATTTT
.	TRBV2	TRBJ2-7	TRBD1	CASRGTVYEQYF	TGTGCCAGCAGGGGGACAGTCTACGAGCAGTACTTC
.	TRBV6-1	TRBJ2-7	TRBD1	CASSERGTGSSYEQYF	TGTGCCAGCAGTGAAAGGGGGACAGGGAGCTCCTACGAGCAGTACTTC